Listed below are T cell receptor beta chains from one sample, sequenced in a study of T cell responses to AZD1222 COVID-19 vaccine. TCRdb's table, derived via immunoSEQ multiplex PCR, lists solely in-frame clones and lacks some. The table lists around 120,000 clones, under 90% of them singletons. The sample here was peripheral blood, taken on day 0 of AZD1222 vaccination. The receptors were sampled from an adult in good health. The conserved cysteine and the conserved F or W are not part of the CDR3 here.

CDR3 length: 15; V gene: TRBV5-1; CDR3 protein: ASSLGAGGSSNQPQH
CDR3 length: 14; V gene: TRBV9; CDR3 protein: ASSGRTSGVYNEQF
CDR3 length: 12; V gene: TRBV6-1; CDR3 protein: ASSERGATDTQY
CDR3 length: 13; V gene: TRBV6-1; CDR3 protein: ASSEVSGRRDTQY
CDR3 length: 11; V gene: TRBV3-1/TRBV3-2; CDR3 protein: ASSAGQNYGYT
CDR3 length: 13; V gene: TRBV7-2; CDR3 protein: ASSPHPVTGNTIY
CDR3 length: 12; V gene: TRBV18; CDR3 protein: ASSPQDPNTEAF
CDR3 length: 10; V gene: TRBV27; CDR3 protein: ASIGGSGELF
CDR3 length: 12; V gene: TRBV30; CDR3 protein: ASQREGVNTEAF
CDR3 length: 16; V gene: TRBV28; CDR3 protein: ASKPPRLGREGYNEQF
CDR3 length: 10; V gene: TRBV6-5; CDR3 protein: ASTPPEGGYT
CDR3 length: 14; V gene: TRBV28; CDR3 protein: ASSSEPLGARSPQH
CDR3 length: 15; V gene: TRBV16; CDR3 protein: ASSQDSGFGTNEKLF
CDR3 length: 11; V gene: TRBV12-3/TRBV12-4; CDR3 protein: ASSSEIKETQY
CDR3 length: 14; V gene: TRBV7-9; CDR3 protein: ASSEGGQSSYNEQF
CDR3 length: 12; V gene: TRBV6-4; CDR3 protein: ASSDSRRDQPQH
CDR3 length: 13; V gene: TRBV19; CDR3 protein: ASSLVTGGNQPQH
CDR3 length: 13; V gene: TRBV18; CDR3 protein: ASSPQSGTPGELF
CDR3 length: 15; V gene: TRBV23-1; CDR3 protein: ASSQMGGRQGKGEQY
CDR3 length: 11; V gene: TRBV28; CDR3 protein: ASSLTGIGGYT
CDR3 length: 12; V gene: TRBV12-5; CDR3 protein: ASGLHAGEYEQY
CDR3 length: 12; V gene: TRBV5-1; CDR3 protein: ASSLLGLNTEAF
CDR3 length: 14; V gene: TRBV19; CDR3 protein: ASSPWASGGSYEQY
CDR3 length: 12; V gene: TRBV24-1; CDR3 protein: ATSDFRGDYGYT
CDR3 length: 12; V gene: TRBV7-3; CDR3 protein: ASSPDYLYNEQF
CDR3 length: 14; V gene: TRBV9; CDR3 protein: ASSVRLAGPGNEQF
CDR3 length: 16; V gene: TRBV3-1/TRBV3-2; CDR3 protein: ASSQGEGGGTDRETQY
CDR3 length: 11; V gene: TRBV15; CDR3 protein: ATSRGQVDTQY
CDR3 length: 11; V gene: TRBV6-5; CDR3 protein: ASSYAITDTQY
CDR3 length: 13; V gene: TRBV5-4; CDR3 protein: ASSQGQGWNTEAF
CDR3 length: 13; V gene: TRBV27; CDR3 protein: ASNRRGTSTDTQY
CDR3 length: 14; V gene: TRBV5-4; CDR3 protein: ASSHGSRTSTDTQY